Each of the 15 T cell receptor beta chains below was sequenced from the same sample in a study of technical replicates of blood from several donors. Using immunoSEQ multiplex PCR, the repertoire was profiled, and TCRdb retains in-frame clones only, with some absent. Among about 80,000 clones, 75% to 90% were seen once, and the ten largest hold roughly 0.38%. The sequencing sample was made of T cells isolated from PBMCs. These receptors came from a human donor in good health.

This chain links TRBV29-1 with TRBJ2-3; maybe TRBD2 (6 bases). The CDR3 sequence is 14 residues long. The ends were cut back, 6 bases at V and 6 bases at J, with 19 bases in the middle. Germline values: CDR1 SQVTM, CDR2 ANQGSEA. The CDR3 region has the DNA TGCAGCGTCGACACCGGGAGATTATTTGATACGCAGTATTTT. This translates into CSVDTGRLFDTQYF.

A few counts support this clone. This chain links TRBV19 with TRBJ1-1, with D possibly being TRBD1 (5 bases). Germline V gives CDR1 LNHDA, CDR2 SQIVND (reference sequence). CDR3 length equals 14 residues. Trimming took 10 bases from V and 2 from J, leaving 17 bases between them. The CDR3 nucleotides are TGTGCCACCCTGCCCGGGACTCTTAACACTGAAGCTTTCTTT. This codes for CATLPGTLNTEAFF.

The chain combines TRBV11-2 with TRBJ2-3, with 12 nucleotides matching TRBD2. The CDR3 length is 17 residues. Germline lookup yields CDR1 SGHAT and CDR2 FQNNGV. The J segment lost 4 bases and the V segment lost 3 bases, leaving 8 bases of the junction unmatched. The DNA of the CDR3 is TGTGCCAGCAGCTTCCTCCTAGCGGGAGGGGCGGCAGATACGCAGTATTTT. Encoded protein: CASSFLLAGGAADTQYF.

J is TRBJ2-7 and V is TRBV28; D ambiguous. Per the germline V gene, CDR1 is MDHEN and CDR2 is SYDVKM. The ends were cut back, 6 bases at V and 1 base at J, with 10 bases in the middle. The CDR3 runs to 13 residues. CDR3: CASSESASYEQYF. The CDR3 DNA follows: TGTGCCAGCAGCGAGAGCGCTTCCTACGAGCAGTACTTC. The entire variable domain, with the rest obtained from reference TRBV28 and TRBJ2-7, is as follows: DVKVTQSSRYLVKRTGEKVFLECVQDMDHENMFWYRQDPGLGLRLIYFSYDVKMKEKGDIPEGYSVSREKKERFSLILESASTNQTSMYLCASSESASYEQYFGPGTRLTVT.

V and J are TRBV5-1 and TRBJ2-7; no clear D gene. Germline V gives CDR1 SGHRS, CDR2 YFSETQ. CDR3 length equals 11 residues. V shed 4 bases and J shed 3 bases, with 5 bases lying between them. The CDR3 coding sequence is TGCGCCAGCAGCGACAACTACGAGCAGTACTTC. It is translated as CASSDNYEQYF.

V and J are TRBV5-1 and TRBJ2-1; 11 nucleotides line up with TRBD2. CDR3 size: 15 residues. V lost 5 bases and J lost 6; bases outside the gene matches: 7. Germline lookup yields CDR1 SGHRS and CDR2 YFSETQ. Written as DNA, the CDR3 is TGCGCCAGCAGTAAAGTTCTAGCGGGAGGCAATGAGCAGTTCTTC. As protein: CASSKVLAGGNEQFF.

The CDR3 DNA follows: TGTGCCAGCAGTTTCTGGAGGGCTGAGAGATTGCGAGCGTACTTC. This translates into CASSFWRAERLRAYF. The chain links TRBV28 to TRBJ2-7, with D possibly being TRBD2 (6 bases). Deletions cut 3 bases from V and 12 bases from J, with 24 bases between. The germline gives CDR1 MDHEN, CDR2 SYDVKM. This CDR3 spans 15 amino acids. The whole variable domain, filled in from reference TRBV28 and TRBJ2-7, reads DVKVTQSSRYLVKRTGEKVFLECVQDMDHENMFWYRQDPGLGLRLIYFSYDVKMKEKGDIPEGYSVSREKKERFSLILESASTNQTSMYLCASSFWRAERLRAYFGPGTRLTVT.

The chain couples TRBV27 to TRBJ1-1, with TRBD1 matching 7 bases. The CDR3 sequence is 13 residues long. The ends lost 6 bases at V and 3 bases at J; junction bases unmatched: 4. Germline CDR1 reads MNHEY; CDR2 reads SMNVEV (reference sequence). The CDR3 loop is CASRYRGDTEAFF. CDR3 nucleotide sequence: TGTGCCAGCAGGTACAGGGGAGACACTGAAGCTTTCTTT.

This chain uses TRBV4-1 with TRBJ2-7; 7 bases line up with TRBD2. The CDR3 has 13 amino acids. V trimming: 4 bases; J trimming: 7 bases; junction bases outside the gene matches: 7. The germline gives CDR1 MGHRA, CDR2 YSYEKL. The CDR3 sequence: CASSLIAAGEQYF. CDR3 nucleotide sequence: TGCGCCAGCAGCCTTATAGCAGCGGGAGAGCAGTACTTC.

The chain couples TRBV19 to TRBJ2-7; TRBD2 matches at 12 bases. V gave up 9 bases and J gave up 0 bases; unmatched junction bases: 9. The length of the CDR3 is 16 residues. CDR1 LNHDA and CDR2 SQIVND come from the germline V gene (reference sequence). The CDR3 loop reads CARQGLAGPSSYEQYF. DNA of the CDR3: TGTGCCAGACAGGGACTAGCGGGTCCGAGCTCCTACGAGCAGTACTTC.

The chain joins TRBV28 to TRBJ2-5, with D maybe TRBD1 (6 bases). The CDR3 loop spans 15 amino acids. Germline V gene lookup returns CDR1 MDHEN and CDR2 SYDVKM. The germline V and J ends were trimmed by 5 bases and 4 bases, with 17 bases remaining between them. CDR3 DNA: TGTGCCAGCAGTCTTGTGGAGCAGGGGAGAGAGACCCAGTACTTC. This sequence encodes CASSLVEQGRETQYF.

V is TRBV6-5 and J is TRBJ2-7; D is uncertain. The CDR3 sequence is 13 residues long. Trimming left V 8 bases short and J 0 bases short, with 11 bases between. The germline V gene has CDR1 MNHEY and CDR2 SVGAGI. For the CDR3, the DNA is TGTGCCAGCTCACTCGCCCCCTCCTACGAGCAGTACTTC. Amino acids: CASSLAPSYEQYF.

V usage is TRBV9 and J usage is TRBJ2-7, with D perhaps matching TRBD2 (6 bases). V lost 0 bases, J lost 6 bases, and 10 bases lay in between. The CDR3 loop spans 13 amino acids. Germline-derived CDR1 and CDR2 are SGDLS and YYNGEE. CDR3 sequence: CASSVVLAGEQYF. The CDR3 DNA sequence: TGTGCCAGCAGCGTAGTACTAGCCGGCGAGCAGTACTTC.

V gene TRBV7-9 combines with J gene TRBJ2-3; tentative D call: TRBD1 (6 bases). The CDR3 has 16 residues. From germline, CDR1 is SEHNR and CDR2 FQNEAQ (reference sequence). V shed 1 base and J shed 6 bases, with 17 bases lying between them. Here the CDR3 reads CASSLGTVNLGDTQYF. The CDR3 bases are TGTGCCAGCAGCTTAGGGACAGTGAATCTAGGGGATACGCAGTATTTT. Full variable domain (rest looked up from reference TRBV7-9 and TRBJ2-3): DTGVSQNPRHKITKRGQNVTFRCDPISEHNRLYWYRQTLGQGPEFLTYFQNEAQLEKSRLLSDRFSAERPKGSFSTLEIQRTEQGDSAMYLCASSLGTVNLGDTQYFGPGTRLTVL.

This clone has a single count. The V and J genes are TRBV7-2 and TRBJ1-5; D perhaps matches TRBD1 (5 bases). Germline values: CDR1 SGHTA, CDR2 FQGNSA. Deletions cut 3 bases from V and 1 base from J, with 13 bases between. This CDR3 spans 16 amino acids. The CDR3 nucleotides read TGTGCCAGCAGCTTTACCTCGGGGGGAAGCAATCAGCCCCAGCATTTT. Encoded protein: CASSFTSGGSNQPQHF. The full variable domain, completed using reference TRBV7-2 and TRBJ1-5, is GAGVSQSPSNKVTEKGKDVELRCDPISGHTALYWYRQSLGQGLEFLIYFQGNSAPDKSGLPSDRFSAERTGGSVSTLTIQRTQQEDSAVYLCASSFTSGGSNQPQHFGDGTRLSIL.